The 12 T cell receptor beta chains below all came from one sample that was sequenced in a study of T cell responses to AZD1222 COVID-19 vaccine. The table came from immunoSEQ multiplex PCR; TCRdb's copy has only in-frame clones and leaves some out. Among over 95,000 clones listed, roughly 92% were seen once. This sample comprised peripheral blood, obtained on day 0 of AZD1222 vaccination. Source of these receptors: an adult in good health.

The genes are TRBV3-1 (or the pseudogene TRBV3-2) and TRBJ1-4, with D possibly TRBD1 on 5 matching bases. Germline V gives CDR1 LGHDT, CDR2 YNNKEL (reference sequence). This CDR3 is 15 amino acids long. Trimming removed 1 base from V and 4 bases from J, with 10 bases in between. This CDR3 is CASSQGTSRNEKLFF. The CDR3 DNA reads TGTGCCAGCAGCCAAGGGACAAGTCGTAATGAAAAACTGTTTTTT.

This sequence joins TRBV6-5 and TRBJ1-1, with D unresolved. The CDR3 contains 13 residues. Germline CDR1 is MNHEY and CDR2 is SVGAGI. Deletions cut 6 bases from V and 0 bases from J, with 8 bases between. CDR3 DNA sequence: TGTGCCAGCAGCTTTGGGATGAACACTGAAGCTTTCTTT. Its translation is CASSFGMNTEAFF.

The rearrangement uses TRBV6-2 or TRBV6-3 and TRBJ2-1, with D tentatively TRBD2 (6 bases). Per germline, CDR1 MNHEY and CDR2 SVGEGT. The V and J ends lost 5 bases and 10 bases respectively, with 15 bases between them. The CDR3 spans 13 residues. The CDR3 is CASSDGSRGEQFF. Here the CDR3 DNA reads TGTGCCAGCAGTGACGGATCCCGGGGGGAGCAGTTCTTC.

This clone was detected only once. This sequence joins TRBV7-9 and TRBJ1-2; D is undetermined. Germline values: CDR1 SEHNR, CDR2 FQNEAQ (reference sequence). CDR3 length: 12 amino acids. The V end lost 5 bases, the J end lost 5 bases, and 9 bases lay between the germline ends. The CDR3 nucleotides are TGTGCCAGCAGCCCGCCCGGATATGGCTACACCTTC. As protein: CASSPPGYGYTF.

This CDR3 is CASSPTGQPNTEAFF. The CDR3 nucleotides are TGTGCCAGCTCACCAACTGGACAGCCGAACACTGAAGCTTTCTTT. This sequence joins TRBV18 and TRBJ1-1; a weak D match, TRBD1 (6 bases). Between the trimmed V and J ends, which lost 2 bases and 1 base, there was a span of 11 bases. Germline CDR1 KGHSH, CDR2 LQKENI. This CDR3 is 15 amino acids long.

V and J are TRBV28 and TRBJ1-2; D might be TRBD1 (5 bases). V dropped 8 bases and J dropped 10 bases, with 20 bases sitting between them. Germline V gene data show CDR1 as MDHEN and CDR2 as SYDVKM. CDR3 length: 13 residues. Written as DNA, the CDR3 is TGTGCCAGCGGCGGTCTGGGGGGTCGGGACTACACCTTC. This encodes CASGGLGGRDYTF.

The rearrangement uses TRBV11-3 and TRBJ2-3; D could derive from TRBD1 or TRBD2 (5 bases each). There are 17 residues in the CDR3. The V end lost 4 bases, the J end lost 1 base, and 18 bases lay between the germline ends. Per the germline V gene, CDR1 is SGHNT and CDR2 is YENEEA. This chain's CDR3 is CASSSSSGLGGTDTQYF. As DNA, the CDR3 is TGTGCCAGCAGCTCCTCCTCGGGGCTAGGCGGCACAGATACGCAGTATTTT.

V and J are TRBV6-5 and TRBJ2-6; D ambiguous. V lost 5 bases, J lost 1 base, and 6 bases lay in between. The CDR3 runs 14 residues. Germline V gene data show CDR1 as MNHEY and CDR2 as SVGAGI. The CDR3 sequence is CASSPLSGANVLTF. Here the CDR3 DNA reads TGTGCCAGCAGTCCCCTATCTGGGGCCAACGTCCTGACTTTC.

CDR3 nucleotides: TGTGCCAGTAGTACGGTAGGGGTCAATAGCAATCAGCCCCAGCATTTT. Translated: CASSTVGVNSNQPQHF. The chain employs TRBV19 and TRBJ1-5; a possible D gene is TRBD1 (5 bases). The CDR3 is made up of 16 amino acids. Germline CDR1 reads LNHDA; CDR2 reads SQIVND (reference sequence). Trimming stripped 4 bases from V and 0 bases from J, with 13 bases between.

This clone was seen a handful of times. The chain carries TRBV5-1 and TRBJ2-5; TRBD1 aligns across 10 bases. In germline, CDR1 is SGHRS, CDR2 YFSETQ. With V trimmed by 4 bases and J by 5 bases, 8 bases remained unmatched. This CDR3 is 15 amino acids long. The CDR3: CASSKRQGAGETQYF. CDR3 bases: TGCGCCAGCAGCAAAAGACAGGGGGCCGGGGAGACCCAGTACTTC.

The chain recombines TRBV7-8 with TRBJ1-3; D unresolved. V was trimmed by 2 bases and J by 6 bases, leaving 5 bases between them. This CDR3 is built from 12 residues. Germline V CDR1 and CDR2: SGHVS, FQNEAQ. The CDR3 nucleotides are TGTGCCAGCAGCTTACTGGCAAACACCATATATTTT. This codes for CASSLLANTIYF.

The chain has TRBV7-9 and TRBJ1-2; 7 bases are shared with TRBD1. CDR1 is SEHNR and CDR2 is FQNEAQ in the germline V gene (reference sequence). The ends lost 5 bases at V and 4 bases at J; junction bases unmatched: 10. CDR3 size: 15 residues. As DNA, the CDR3 is TGTGCCAGCAGCCCGCCCCAAGGGGGCGGCTATGGCTACACCTTC. Translating it yields CASSPPQGGGYGYTF.